The rows below give T cell receptor beta chains drawn from one sample of a study of control samples from healthy donors and cancer patients. Data came from immunoSEQ multiplex PCR; TCRdb stores just in-frame clones and leaves some out. The sample records approximately 180,000 clones, about 91% being singletons. Specimen: blood. These receptors originate from a woman between 40 and 50 years old in good health. The CDR3 runs from the conserved cysteine through the conserved F or W. D genes are given only for firm matches. Not all rows give a size; the values are once, few, many and, for expanded clones, a class.

v_call: TRBV4-1; d_call: TRBD2; j_call: TRBJ2-3; clone_size: .; cdr3_nt: TGCGCCAGCAGCCAAGTCCGAGCGGGGGTATGGGCCAATACGCAGTATTTT; cdr3_aa: CASSQVRAGVWANTQYF
v_call: TRBV6-6; d_call: .; j_call: TRBJ2-6; clone_size: .; cdr3_nt: TGTGCCAGCAGTCTAGTGTCTCCTACGACGAGGGCCAACGTCCTGACTTTC; cdr3_aa: CASSLVSPTTRANVLTF
v_call: TRBV24-1; d_call: .; j_call: TRBJ1-1; clone_size: once; cdr3_nt: TGTGCCACCAGTGATTCGAGGGGGGCAGGCACTGAAGCTTTCTTT; cdr3_aa: CATSDSRGAGTEAFF
v_call: TRBV29-1; d_call: .; j_call: TRBJ2-7; clone_size: .; cdr3_nt: TGCAGCGCCCGGGACTTTGAGCAGTACTTC; cdr3_aa: CSARDFEQYF
v_call: TRBV9; d_call: .; j_call: TRBJ1-1; clone_size: .; cdr3_nt: TGTGCCAGCAGCGCCGGGGCCGGGGACACTGAAGCTTTCTTT; cdr3_aa: CASSAGAGDTEAFF
v_call: TRBV4-1; d_call: TRBD2; j_call: TRBJ2-7; clone_size: .; cdr3_nt: TGCGCCAGCAGCCAAGGACTAGCGGACTCCTACGAGCAGTACTTC; cdr3_aa: CASSQGLADSYEQYF
v_call: TRBV24-1; d_call: .; j_call: TRBJ2-1; clone_size: once; cdr3_nt: TGTGCCACCAGTGATTTGGGCATCTTCTACAATGAGCAGTTCTTC; cdr3_aa: CATSDLGIFYNEQFF
v_call: TRBV7-2; d_call: TRBD2; j_call: TRBJ2-7; clone_size: .; cdr3_nt: TGTGCCAGCAGCCCACGGACCAACTTAGCGGGACAGTACTTC; cdr3_aa: CASSPRTNLAGQYF
v_call: TRBV6-5; d_call: TRBD1; j_call: TRBJ1-1; clone_size: .; cdr3_nt: TGTGCCAGCCAGGGGGGAAAGAACACTGAAGCTTTCTTT; cdr3_aa: CASQGGKNTEAFF
v_call: TRBV4-1; d_call: .; j_call: TRBJ2-3; clone_size: .; cdr3_nt: TGCGCCAGCAGTCGAGAGCAGCTCACAGATACGCAGTATTTT; cdr3_aa: CASSREQLTDTQYF
v_call: TRBV6-1; d_call: TRBD1; j_call: TRBJ2-1; clone_size: .; cdr3_nt: TGTGCCAGCAGTGAAGGGACAGGGGGCTACAATGAGCAGTTCTTC; cdr3_aa: CASSEGTGGYNEQFF
v_call: TRBV5-5; d_call: TRBD1; j_call: TRBJ2-7; clone_size: .; cdr3_nt: TGTGCCAGCAGCCAAGACAGGGTGGGGGCCTACGAGCAGTACTTC; cdr3_aa: CASSQDRVGAYEQYF
v_call: TRBV4-1; d_call: TRBD2; j_call: TRBJ2-7; clone_size: .; cdr3_nt: TGCGCCAGCAGCCCTAAACTAGCGGGGAATTTCGACGAGCAGTACTTC; cdr3_aa: CASSPKLAGNFDEQYF
v_call: TRBV2; d_call: .; j_call: TRBJ1-2; clone_size: .; cdr3_nt: TGTGCCAGCAGTGAAGTTCTTTCTAACTATGGCTACACCTTC; cdr3_aa: CASSEVLSNYGYTF
v_call: TRBV5-6; d_call: .; j_call: TRBJ2-5; clone_size: .; cdr3_nt: TGTGCCAGAACTACAACTTTAGAGCGACATCAAGAGACCCAGTACTTC; cdr3_aa: CARTTTLERHQETQYF
v_call: TRBV11-1; d_call: .; j_call: TRBJ2-1; clone_size: .; cdr3_nt: TGTGCCAGCAGCCAAGGGACCCTAGAAATGCGTGAGCAGTTCTTC; cdr3_aa: CASSQGTLEMREQFF
v_call: TRBV5-1; d_call: .; j_call: TRBJ2-5; clone_size: .; cdr3_nt: TGCGCCAGCAGCTTGGCATGGCCGGTGGAGACCCAGTACTTC; cdr3_aa: CASSLAWPVETQYF
v_call: TRBV7-9; d_call: TRBD2; j_call: TRBJ2-1; clone_size: .; cdr3_nt: TGTGCCAGCAGCCGAAGTCTAGCGGGGACTTACAATGAGCAGTTCTTC; cdr3_aa: CASSRSLAGTYNEQFF
v_call: TRBV13; d_call: TRBD2; j_call: TRBJ2-1; clone_size: .; cdr3_nt: TGTGCCAGCAGCCGGGGAGGGGACGAGCAGTTCTTC; cdr3_aa: CASSRGGDEQFF
v_call: TRBV28; d_call: .; j_call: TRBJ1-1; clone_size: .; cdr3_nt: TGTGCCAGCAGAACAACGAACACTGAAGCTTTCTTT; cdr3_aa: CASRTTNTEAFF
v_call: TRBV5-1; d_call: .; j_call: TRBJ2-1; clone_size: .; cdr3_nt: TGCGCCAGCAGTCAGGGCCATAACAATGAGCAGTTCTTC; cdr3_aa: CASSQGHNNEQFF
v_call: TRBV3-1/TRBV3-2; d_call: TRBD1; j_call: TRBJ1-2; clone_size: .; cdr3_nt: TGTGCCAGCACCCGACAGGGGGCGCTTAGCTATGGCTACACCTTC; cdr3_aa: CASTRQGALSYGYTF
v_call: TRBV5-1; d_call: .; j_call: TRBJ1-6; clone_size: .; cdr3_nt: TGCGCCAGCAGGGTAGATTATAATTCACCCCTCCACTTT; cdr3_aa: CASRVDYNSPLHF
v_call: TRBV6-5; d_call: .; j_call: TRBJ2-3; clone_size: .; cdr3_nt: TGTGCCAGCAGTTCCCTGGGGGGGGCAGACACAGATACGCAGTATTTT; cdr3_aa: CASSSLGGADTDTQYF
v_call: TRBV28; d_call: .; j_call: TRBJ2-7; clone_size: .; cdr3_nt: TGTGCCAGCAATGAGCGGACCCCAAGGCACGAGCAGTACTTC; cdr3_aa: CASNERTPRHEQYF
v_call: TRBV4-1; d_call: .; j_call: TRBJ2-7; clone_size: .; cdr3_nt: TGCGCCAGCAGCCAGGTTACGGGAGACAGCTCCTACGAGCAGTACTTC; cdr3_aa: CASSQVTGDSSYEQYF